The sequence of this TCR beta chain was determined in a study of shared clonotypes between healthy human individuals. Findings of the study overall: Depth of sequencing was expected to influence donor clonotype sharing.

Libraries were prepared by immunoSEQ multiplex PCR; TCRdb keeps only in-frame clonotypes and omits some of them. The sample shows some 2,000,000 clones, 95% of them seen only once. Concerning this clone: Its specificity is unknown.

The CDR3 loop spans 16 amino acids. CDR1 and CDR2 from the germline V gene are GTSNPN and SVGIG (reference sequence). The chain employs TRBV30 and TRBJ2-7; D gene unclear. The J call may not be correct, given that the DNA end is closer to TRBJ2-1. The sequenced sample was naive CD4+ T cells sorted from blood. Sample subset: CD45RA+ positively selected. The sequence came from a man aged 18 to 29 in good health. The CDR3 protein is CAWSDPSRTSYNEQFF. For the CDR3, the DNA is TGTGCCTGGAGTGACCCAAGTAGGACCTCCTACAATGAGCAGTTCTTC.